These 11 T cell receptor beta chains originate from one sample sequenced in a study of Graves' ophthalmopathy and Graves' hyperthyroidism. TCR beta CDR3 regions were amplified from RNA transcripts. First-round RT-PCR employed HTBI primers, with a second-round multiplex PCR after it. TCRdb re-analysed the multiplex PCR reads in MiXCR, keeping a single row per CDR3 protein. The repertoire holds 400,000 or so distinct CDR3 sequences, 17% seen once, with 2.4% in the top ten. The source material was peripheral blood. These receptor sequences come from an adult woman with stable Graves' hyperthyroidism.

This clonotype was seen many times. The chain recombines TRBV6-6 with TRBJ2-6; the match to TRBD2 covers 8 bases. Unmatched junction bases numbered 16, after V lost 7 bases and J lost 2 bases. CDR1 is MNHNY and CDR2 is SVGAGI in the germline V gene (reference sequence). The CDR3 spans 19 residues. The CDR3 nucleotides read TGTGCCAGCACCCCAACTCCGGGGGGGAAGGGGGCTGGGGCCAACGTCCTGACTTTC. Its protein is CASTPTPGGKGAGANVLTF.

Concerning this clonotype itself: This may stem from a read error, because a much larger clone lies one nucleotide away. J is TRBJ2-1 and V is TRBV12-3 or TRBV12-4; D is unclear. Trimming shortened V by 7 bases and J by 6 bases, and 13 bases separated the two germline ends. CDR3 length: 13 amino acids. CDR3 loop: CASTELGLNEQFF. CDR3 DNA: TGTGCCAGCACCGAGCTTGGGCTCAATGAGCAGTTCTTC.

This clonotype was counted ten times or more. The CDR3 bases are TGTGCCATCAGTGAGTCACGACTAGCGGGAGTAGGCGAGCAGTACTTC. Translated: CAISESRLAGVGEQYF. This chain uses TRBV10-3 with TRBJ2-7; 12 nucleotides line up with TRBD2. After removal of 0 bases from V and 6 bases from J, the junction contained 6 bases not matched to a gene. This CDR3 spans 16 amino acids. Germline lookup yields CDR1 ENHRY and CDR2 SYGVKD.

This clonotype was picked up many times. The chain combines TRBV6-1 with TRBJ2-5; 11 bases fit TRBD2. The trim removed 3 bases at V and 4 bases at J, leaving 4 bases unmatched. Germline CDR1 MNHNS, CDR2 SASEGT. CDR3 length: 15 amino acids. The CDR3 reads CASSEISGRGETQYF. For the CDR3, the DNA is TGTGCCAGCAGTGAGATTAGCGGGAGGGGAGAGACCCAGTACTTC.

The rearrangement links TRBV6-1 to TRBJ2-7; possible D gene TRBD1, 5 bases. The germline V gene has CDR1 MNHNS and CDR2 SASEGT. With 6 bases removed from V and 5 bases from J, the gap between germline ends came to 14 bases. This CDR3 is 13 amino acids long. CDR3 in DNA: TGTGCCAGCAGGGGGCCGGTAACGGACGAGCAGTACTTC. Protein sequence: CASRGPVTDEQYF.

This clonotype was observed at least ten times. The rearrangement joins TRBV6-5 to TRBJ2-2, with a weak D call TRBD2 (5 bases). The V gene's germline CDR1 is MNHEY and CDR2 SVGAGI. Trimming cost V 7 bases and J 4 bases, with 13 bases left between them. This CDR3 is 14 amino acids long. CDR3 coding DNA: TGTGCCAGCAAAAAGCGGATGGGCACCGGGGAGCTGTTTTTT. Its protein product is CASKKRMGTGELFF.

There are a few counts of this clonotype. The chain employs TRBV27 and TRBJ2-7; 8 nucleotides align to TRBD2. The CDR3 sequence is 15 residues long. Germline CDR1 is MNHEY and CDR2 is SMNVEV (reference sequence). The trim removed 2 bases at V and 7 bases at J, leaving 10 bases unmatched. The CDR3 here is CASSLTGGSGREQYF. CDR3 DNA: TGTGCCAGCAGTTTAACGGGAGGGTCGGGTCGTGAGCAGTACTTC.

This clonotype was counted many times. The chain has TRBV20-1 and TRBJ1-6; D gene ambiguous. The germline CDR1 and CDR2 sequences are DFQATT and SNEGSKA (reference sequence). The CDR3 contains 15 residues. The ends were cut back, 3 bases at V and 4 bases at J, with 13 bases in the middle. The CDR3 spells CSASGHQGYNSPLHF. The CDR3, as DNA: TGCAGTGCTAGCGGGCACCAAGGTTATAATTCACCCCTCCACTTT.

This clonotype has ten or more counts. The rearrangement joins TRBV12-3 or TRBV12-4 to TRBJ2-7, with D tentatively TRBD2 (5 bases). The CDR3 is 14 amino acids. Trimming stripped 5 bases from V and 0 bases from J, with 11 bases between. As DNA, the CDR3 is TGTGCCAGCAGTGGTGCCGGGGTCTCCTACGAGCAGTACTTC. Translation: CASSGAGVSYEQYF.

A few counts support this clonotype. V and J are TRBV5-6 and TRBJ2-7; D remains ambiguous. Germline V gene data show CDR1 as SGHDT and CDR2 as YYEEEE. The length of the CDR3 is 12 residues. V dropped 5 bases and J dropped 9 bases, with 15 bases sitting between them. CDR3 protein: CASSSGIHGQYF. CDR3 DNA sequence: TGTGCCAGCAGTTCGGGTATCCATGGGCAGTACTTC.

J is TRBJ2-5 and V is TRBV6-1, with D possibly being TRBD1 or TRBD2 (6 bases each). There are 16 residues in the CDR3. Germline V gives CDR1 MNHNS, CDR2 SASEGT. Trimming left V 3 bases short and J 5 bases short, with 19 bases between. CDR3 in amino acids: CASSDPGGIGGETQYF. For the CDR3, the DNA is TGTGCCAGCAGTGACCCCGGGGGTATAGGGGGGGAGACCCAGTACTTC.